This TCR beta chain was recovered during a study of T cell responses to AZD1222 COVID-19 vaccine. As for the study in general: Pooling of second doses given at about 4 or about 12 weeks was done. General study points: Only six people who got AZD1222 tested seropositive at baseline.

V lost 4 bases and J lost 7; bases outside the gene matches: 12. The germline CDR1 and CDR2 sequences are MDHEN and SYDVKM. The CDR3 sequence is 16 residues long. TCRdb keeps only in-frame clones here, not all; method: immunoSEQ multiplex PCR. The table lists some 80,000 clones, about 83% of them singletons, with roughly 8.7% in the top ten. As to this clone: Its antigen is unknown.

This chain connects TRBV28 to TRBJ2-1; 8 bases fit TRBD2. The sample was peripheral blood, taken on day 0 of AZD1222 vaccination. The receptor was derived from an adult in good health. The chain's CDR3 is CASSSGREGQWNEQFF. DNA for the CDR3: TGTGCCAGCAGTTCCGGTCGGGAGGGCCAGTGGAATGAGCAGTTCTTC.